The 8 T cell receptor beta chains in this list originate from one sample, sequenced in a study of blood T cell repertoires in COVID-19. Data came from immunoSEQ multiplex PCR; TCRdb stores just in-frame clones and leaves some out. This table has 80,000 or so clones, roughly 86% appearing once. Specimen: peripheral blood. The receptors stem from a human donor in a cohort sampled during active COVID-19.

This rearrangement joins TRBV13 to TRBJ1-2; possibly TRBD1 for D (5 bases). The germline CDR1 and CDR2 sequences are PRHDT and FYEKMQ (reference sequence). The V gene lost 4 bases and the J gene lost 1 base, with 13 bases spanning the gap. This CDR3 contains 15 residues. CDR3 in DNA: TGTGCCAGCAGCTACCAGGGCGCCCTTAACTATGGCTACACCTTC. Translated: CASSYQGALNYGYTF. The full variable domain, its missing parts supplied by reference TRBV13 and TRBJ1-2, is AAGVIQSPRHLIKEKRETATLKCYPIPRHDTVYWYQQGPGQDPQFLISFYEKMQSDKGSIPDRFSAQQFSDYHSELNMSSLELGDSALYFCASSYQGALNYGYTFGSGTRLTVV.

J is TRBJ1-6 and V is TRBV3-1 (or the pseudogene TRBV3-2); 7 nucleotides align to TRBD1. Germline V gene sequence: CDR1 LGHDT, CDR2 YNNKEL (reference sequence). CDR3 length equals 16 residues. With 3 bases clipped from V and 9 bases from J, the junction kept 11 bases outside the gene matches. In DNA form, the CDR3 reads TGTGCCAGCAGCCACTCAGGGACAGACCTCGGTTCACCCCTCCACTTT. Protein product: CASSHSGTDLGSPLHF.

The rearrangement uses TRBV6-1 and TRBJ2-3; 8 nucleotides line up with TRBD1. V trimming: 3 bases; J trimming: 1 base; junction bases outside the gene matches: 6. The CDR3 has 16 residues. Germline V gives CDR1 MNHNS, CDR2 SASEGT. The CDR3 protein is CASSDAPGQGTDTQYF. DNA for the CDR3: TGTGCCAGCAGTGACGCTCCGGGACAGGGCACAGATACGCAGTATTTT.

The chain uses TRBV5-5 and TRBJ2-7; possible D gene TRBD1, 6 bases. Germline V gene sequence: CDR1 SGHKS, CDR2 YYEKEE (reference sequence). Trimming cost V 1 base and J 3 bases, with 8 bases left between them. CDR3 length equals 13 residues. CDR3 DNA: TGTGCCAGCAGCTTGACAGGGAACTACGAGCAGTACTTC. The encoded protein is CASSLTGNYEQYF.

The J gene is TRBJ1-3, the V gene TRBV18; D call uncertain. There are 13 residues in the CDR3. V lost 7 bases to trimming and J lost 0 bases, with 7 bases between them. The germline CDR1 and CDR2 sequences are KGHSH and LQKENI. CDR3 sequence: CASWASSGNTIYF. CDR3 DNA sequence: TGTGCCAGCTGGGCAAGCTCTGGAAACACCATATATTTT. Full variable domain (missing parts from reference TRBV18 and TRBJ1-3): NAGVMQNPRHLVRRRGQEARLRCSPMKGHSHVYWYRQLPEEGLKFMVYLQKENIIDESGMPKERFSAEFPKEGPSILRIQQVVRGDSAAYFCASWASSGNTIYFGEGSWLTVV.

This chain links TRBV7-6 with TRBJ2-2; tentatively, D is TRBD2 (6 bases). This CDR3 is 13 amino acids long. The V gene lost 6 bases and the J gene lost 6 bases, with 11 bases spanning the gap. Germline CDR1 is SGHVS and CDR2 is FNYEAQ. In DNA form, the CDR3 reads TGTGCCAGCAGGGTGGCGGGGCCCGGGGAGCTGTTTTTT. As protein: CASRVAGPGELFF.

The chain uses TRBV3-1 (or the pseudogene TRBV3-2) and TRBJ2-3, with 11 bases fitting TRBD2. Unmatched junction bases numbered 3, after V lost 0 bases and J lost 4 bases. CDR3 length: 16 amino acids. Germline CDR1 is LGHDT and CDR2 is YNNKEL (reference sequence). The CDR3 spells CASSQDLAGGSDTQYF. CDR3 nucleotides: TGTGCCAGCAGCCAAGATCTAGCGGGGGGATCAGATACGCAGTATTTT.

The J gene is TRBJ1-2, the V gene TRBV12-3 or TRBV12-4, with a weak D call TRBD1 (6 bases). This CDR3 region has 12 residues. V lost 6 bases, J lost 4 bases, and 9 bases lay in between. The CDR3 DNA sequence: TGTGCCAGCAGCACAGGGTTCTATGGCTACACCTTC. Encoded protein: CASSTGFYGYTF.